This T cell receptor beta chain was documented in a study of cytomegalovirus exposure and HLA in healthy donors. Worth noting for this clone: Its antigen is not known.

This CDR3 has 15 residues. Germline lookup yields CDR1 SGHRS and CDR2 YFSETQ. Trimming at V came to 2 bases and at J to 5 bases, leaving 9 bases not matched to a gene. The PCR ran on 60 Vbeta and 13 Jbeta primers. Clones were sequenced by immunoSEQ multiplex PCR, and TCRdb holds only the in-frame ones, with some missing. The repertoire includes about 200,000 clones, around 77% of them detected once, and about 2.8% sits in the top ten. Study outcomes and limitations: Analyses of presence/absence relied on an assumption of roughly uniform sequencing depth across donors. The authors reported that TCR beta sequences could predict HLA-A and HLA-B alleles. These predictions were accurate for most subjects in the first cohort. Rare TCR sequences dominated, though some public TCRs recurred in many donors. Upon later analysis, TCR association rates were observed to vary by HLA locus, being highest for DRB1 and lowest for HLA-C.

Sample: PBMCs. The chain combines TRBV5-1 with TRBJ2-5; TRBD2 matches at 7 bases. The receptor was derived from a woman aged 30 to 39 in good health and CMV-seronegative. The CDR3 DNA follows: TGCGCCAGCAGCTTCGAGGGGACTACGGGGGAGACCCAGTACTTC. Its protein is CASSFEGTTGETQYF.